These 32 T cell receptor beta chains came from one sample sequenced in a study of human T cells and chemical hapten exposure. Extraction of total RNA was performed on unfractionated whole blood. TCRdb passed the 5' RACE reads through MiXCR, listing each CDR3 protein once. The sample consists of around 80,000 distinct CDR3 sequences, about 15% of them appearing once. Source of these receptors: a female donor in good health.

The chain joins TRBV27 to TRBJ1-1, with no clear D. Germline V CDR1 and CDR2: MNHEY, SMNVEV (reference sequence). The CDR3 loop spans 13 amino acids. Trimming removed 3 bases from V and 6 bases from J, with 11 bases in between. The CDR3 DNA is TGTGCCAGCAGTTTCGGGAGGCCCTCTGAAGCTTTCTTT. Translation: CASSFGRPSEAFF.

V and J are TRBV28 and TRBJ2-7, with 7 nucleotides matching TRBD2. CDR1 and CDR2 from the germline V gene are MDHEN and SYDVKM. J lost 9 bases, V lost 5 bases, and 22 bases had no gene match. The CDR3 has 17 residues. CDR3 amino acids: CASSARYMTSHPHGQYF. The DNA of the CDR3 is TGTGCCAGCAGTGCCCGATATATGACTAGCCATCCTCACGGGCAGTACTTC.

This chain connects TRBV6-1 to TRBJ1-1; D remains ambiguous. V was cut by 6 bases and J by 1 base, with 9 bases left in between. Germline loops: CDR1 MNHNS, CDR2 SASEGT. The CDR3 runs 13 residues. CDR3 in amino acids: CASRSGRNTEAFF. The CDR3 DNA is TGTGCCAGCAGAAGCGGGAGGAACACTGAAGCTTTCTTT.

This clonotype has only a few counts. The chain carries TRBV4-3 and TRBJ2-1; 10 nucleotides agree with TRBD2. The CDR3 loop spans 17 amino acids. The germline V gene has CDR1 LGHNA and CDR2 YSLEER. V was clipped by 2 bases and J by 4 bases; unmatched bases: 8. The CDR3 DNA sequence: TGCGCCAGCAGCCAACCTCCGGGACTAGCGCAATACAATGAGCAGTTCTTC. Translation: CASSQPPGLAQYNEQFF.

J is TRBJ1-2 and V is TRBV2; weak D call: TRBD1 (6 bases). The V and J ends lost 9 bases and 2 bases respectively, with 10 bases between them. CDR3 length: 12 residues. CDR1 and CDR2 from the germline V gene are SNHLY and FYNNEI. The DNA of the CDR3 is TGTGCCAGACAGGGAACCAACTATGGCTACACCTTC. Amino acid sequence: CARQGTNYGYTF.

This rearrangement joins TRBV2 to TRBJ2-3, with D perhaps given as TRBD1 or TRBD2 (6 bases each). The CDR3 totals 16 residues. With 5 bases removed from V and 0 bases from J, the gap between germline ends came to 15 bases. Germline values: CDR1 SNHLY, CDR2 FYNNEI. CDR3 in amino acids: CASSTQRGVSTDTQYF. As DNA, the CDR3 is TGTGCCAGCAGTACACAGAGGGGGGTCAGCACAGATACGCAGTATTTT.

The sample holds a few counts of this clonotype. The chain is built from TRBV7-9 and TRBJ1-5, with D uncertain. This CDR3 contains 13 residues. V shed 1 base and J shed 5 bases, with 6 bases lying between them. From germline, CDR1 is SEHNR and CDR2 FQNEAQ (reference sequence). The CDR3 coding sequence is TGTGCCAGCAGCTTAGTGTGGGATCAGCCCCAGCATTTT. This encodes CASSLVWDQPQHF.

V gene TRBV28 combines with J gene TRBJ1-3; unclear D gene. Deletions cut 7 bases from V and 3 bases from J, with 10 bases between. This CDR3 spans 13 amino acids. The germline V gene has CDR1 MDHEN and CDR2 SYDVKM. This CDR3 is CASKVPGGNTIYF. The CDR3 nucleotides are TGTGCCAGCAAGGTCCCCGGTGGAAACACCATATATTTT.

The rearrangement joins TRBV6-5 to TRBJ2-3; D remains unclear. The CDR3 is 13 residues long. Deletions cut 5 bases from V and 7 bases from J, with 13 bases between. The germline V gene has CDR1 MNHEY and CDR2 SVGAGI. CDR3 nucleotides: TGTGCCAGCAGTCCGTCTTCCGCCTATACGCAGTATTTT. This encodes CASSPSSAYTQYF.

The V gene is TRBV6-2 or TRBV6-3, the J gene TRBJ1-2; TRBD1 is a possible D gene (5 bases). CDR3 length equals 15 residues. V was cut by 6 bases and J by 2 bases, with 16 bases left in between. CDR1 and CDR2 (germline): MNHEY, SVGEGT. Here the CDR3 reads CASSPGGAGNYGYTF. The CDR3 DNA sequence: TGTGCCAGCAGCCCCGGTGGGGCAGGGAACTATGGCTACACCTTC.

The V and J genes are TRBV28 and TRBJ1-4; D perhaps matches TRBD1 (5 bases). V lost 3 bases and J lost 7, with 12 bases in between. CDR3 size: 14 residues. Germline CDR1 and CDR2: MDHEN and SYDVKM. CDR3 sequence (DNA): TGTGCCAGCAGTTTCCCGGGAAGGGGTGAAAAACTGTTTTTT. Amino acid sequence: CASSFPGRGEKLFF.

This clonotype was counted between two and nine times. The chain is built from TRBV5-4 and TRBJ2-1, with 14 bases fitting TRBD2. This CDR3 has 17 residues. Germline V gene lookup returns CDR1 SGHNT and CDR2 YYREEE (reference sequence). The J segment lost 5 bases and the V segment lost 4 bases, leaving 8 bases of the junction unmatched. In DNA, the CDR3 is TGTGCCAGCAGCCCCGGGACTAGCGGGGGTACCGACAATGAGCAGTTCTTC. Its protein is CASSPGTSGGTDNEQFF.

The chain carries TRBV5-1 and TRBJ2-6, with D possibly matching TRBD1 (6 bases). Germline V CDR1 and CDR2: SGHRS, YFSETQ. The CDR3 is made up of 16 amino acids. The V end lost 2 bases, the J end lost 0 bases, and 9 bases lay between the germline ends. CDR3 DNA: TGCGCCAGCAGCTTTGGACAGCCCTCTGGGGCCAACGTCCTGACTTTC. Its translation is CASSFGQPSGANVLTF.

The chain combines TRBV5-6 with TRBJ1-1; D is unclear. Trimming removed 4 bases at V and 0 bases at J, with 7 bases between. The CDR3 runs 13 residues. Germline-derived CDR1 and CDR2 are SGHDT and YYEEEE. The CDR3 nucleotides are TGTGCCAGCAGCCGCCCCATGAACACTGAAGCTTTCTTT. It encodes CASSRPMNTEAFF.

This clonotype was counted ten times or more. The chain recombines TRBV29-1 with TRBJ1-1, with D possibly matching TRBD1 (5 bases). Germline V gives CDR1 SQVTM, CDR2 ANQGSEA. Trimming took off 5 bases at V and 1 base at J, with 8 bases between the two ends. The CDR3 covers 12 residues. The CDR3 DNA is TGCAGCGTTCAGACAGCGAACACTGAAGCTTTCTTT. It codes for CSVQTANTEAFF.

The chain combines TRBV24-1 with TRBJ2-2; possible D gene TRBD1, 6 bases. There are 16 residues in the CDR3. Trimming took off 1 base at V and 2 bases at J, with 10 bases between the two ends. Germline lookup yields CDR1 KGHDR and CDR2 SFDVKD. CDR3 DNA sequence: TGTGCCACCAGTGATTTTGCCAGGGGAAACACCGGGGAGCTGTTTTTT. Translated: CATSDFARGNTGELFF.

There are a few counts of this clonotype. The chain carries TRBV7-9 and TRBJ1-1, with TRBD1 identical over 8 bases. The V segment lost 5 bases and the J segment 7 bases; nucleotides outside the gene matches: 9. This CDR3 spans 14 amino acids. Germline-derived CDR1 and CDR2 are SEHNR and FQNEAQ (reference sequence). In nucleotides, the CDR3 is TGTGCCAGCAGCCCCCCAGGGGGCGGGGGTGAAGCTTTCTTT. The encoded protein is CASSPPGGGGEAFF.

This clonotype has a handful of counts. This rearrangement joins TRBV27 to TRBJ1-6; D unclear. The CDR3 length is 16 residues. Trimming left V 2 bases short and J 6 bases short, with 14 bases between. Germline CDR1 and CDR2: MNHEY and SMNVEV (reference sequence). As DNA, the CDR3 is TGTGCCAGCAGTTTAGACGCGGCCCCGATTAATTCACCCCTCCACTTT. Amino acid sequence: CASSLDAAPINSPLHF.

This clonotype was detected a few times. The chain is built from TRBV11-2 and TRBJ2-6, with D perhaps TRBD1 (6 bases). V was shortened by 5 bases and J by 0 bases, with 17 bases between the two germline ends. The germline V gene encodes CDR1 SGHAT and CDR2 FQNNGV. CDR3 length equals 18 residues. Here the CDR3 reads CASSARLGQHSGANVLTF. In DNA form, the CDR3 reads TGTGCCAGCAGCGCTCGCCTAGGACAGCACTCTGGGGCCAACGTCCTGACTTTC.

In its sample, this clonotype was seen many times. The chain combines TRBV20-1 with TRBJ2-3, with 7 bases aligning to TRBD2. The CDR3 totals 15 residues. Germline V CDR1 and CDR2: DFQATT, SNEGSKA (reference sequence). J was trimmed by 4 bases and V by 0 bases; bases with no gene match: 7. The CDR3 region is CSAREIGAGSDTQYF. Written as DNA, the CDR3 is TGCAGTGCTAGAGAGATAGGAGCGGGGTCAGATACGCAGTATTTT.

This clonotype was seen only a few times. The V and J genes are TRBV10-3 and TRBJ2-7, with D uncertain. There are 12 residues in the CDR3. V lost 6 bases to trimming and J lost 5 bases, with 11 bases between them. The germline gives CDR1 ENHRY, CDR2 SYGVKD. The CDR3 loop is CAISPDGNEQYF. CDR3 bases: TGTGCCATCAGCCCTGACGGTAACGAGCAGTACTTC.

This clonotype was detected a few times. The V and J genes are TRBV7-2 and TRBJ2-7, with no clear D. The CDR3 has 12 amino acids. In germline, CDR1 is SGHTA, CDR2 FQGNSA. Trimming removed 1 base at V and 7 bases at J, with 8 bases between. CDR3 DNA sequence: TGTGCCAGCAGCTTAGATTTCTCTGAGCAGTACTTC. Translating gives CASSLDFSEQYF.

This clonotype was recorded a few times. This chain links TRBV2 with TRBJ1-2; D call uncertain. The CDR3 is 13 amino acids. Germline CDR1 SNHLY, CDR2 FYNNEI. Trimming took off 4 bases at V and 2 bases at J, with 8 bases between the two ends. In DNA, the CDR3 is TGTGCCAGCAGTGGACAACTCAACTATGGCTACACCTTC. Translated: CASSGQLNYGYTF.

This clonotype turned up a few times. The chain links TRBV5-1 to TRBJ1-2; the D gene is possibly TRBD1 (5 bases). V lost 0 bases, J lost 4 bases, and 10 bases lay in between. Looked up from germline, CDR1 is SGHRS and CDR2 is YFSETQ. The CDR3 contains 14 residues. CDR3 loop: CASSLAGRTYGYTF. The CDR3 nucleotides read TGCGCCAGCAGCTTGGCGGGACGGACCTATGGCTACACCTTC.

The CDR3 DNA sequence: TGTGCCAGCAGCCCTGGGACAGGCTATGAGCAGTTCTTC. Translating gives CASSPGTGYEQFF. V is TRBV7-2 and J is TRBJ2-1; 8 positions agree with TRBD1. Germline V gene sequence: CDR1 SGHTA, CDR2 FQGNSA. The CDR3 is 13 amino acids. V gave up 5 bases and J gave up 8 bases; unmatched junction bases: 5.

The chain links TRBV7-9 to TRBJ1-2, with 7 bases aligning to TRBD1. V gave up 1 base and J gave up 8 bases; unmatched junction bases: 10. CDR1 is SEHNR and CDR2 is FQNEAQ in the germline V gene (reference sequence). The CDR3 runs 15 residues. CDR3 in DNA: TGTGCCAGCAGCTTAGTCGGTACAGGGGAGGACGGCTACACCTTC. It specifies CASSLVGTGEDGYTF.

The V call is TRBV11-3, the J call TRBJ2-1; possible D gene TRBD2, 6 bases. The CDR3 loop spans 17 amino acids. Germline CDR1 and CDR2: SGHNT and YENEEA. V shed 4 bases and J shed 6 bases, with 22 bases lying between them. The CDR3 loop is CASSSPFGGEGSNEQFF. In DNA form, the CDR3 reads TGTGCCAGCAGCTCCCCTTTTGGCGGGGAAGGGAGCAATGAGCAGTTCTTC.

This clonotype came up many times. The CDR3 here is CSVEGGKGLDTQYF. CDR3 DNA sequence: TGCAGCGTTGAAGGAGGGAAGGGGTTAGATACGCAGTATTTT. This sequence joins TRBV29-1 and TRBJ2-3, with D tentatively TRBD1 or TRBD2 (5 bases each). The CDR3 spans 14 residues. CDR1 is SQVTM, CDR2 ANQGSEA, per germline. V was shortened by 1 base and J by 5 bases, with 13 bases between the two germline ends.

This clonotype was found a few times. V usage is TRBV27 and J usage is TRBJ2-6; unclear D gene. The V end lost 1 base, the J end lost 0 bases, and 10 bases lay between the germline ends. The CDR3 extends over 17 amino acids. Germline V gene lookup returns CDR1 MNHEY and CDR2 SMNVEV (reference sequence). CDR3 loop: CASSLYPLSSGANVLTF. The CDR3 DNA reads TGTGCCAGCAGTTTATACCCCCTTAGCTCTGGGGCCAACGTCCTGACTTTC.

The genes are TRBV4-3 and TRBJ2-7; TRBD2 is a possible D gene (5 bases). CDR1 and CDR2 from the germline V gene are LGHNA and YSLEER. V dropped 1 base and J dropped 3 bases, with 10 bases sitting between them. This CDR3 contains 14 residues. This CDR3 is CASSQGRTGYEQYF. In DNA, the CDR3 is TGCGCCAGCAGCCAAGGGAGGACCGGCTACGAGCAGTACTTC.

The gene calls are TRBV7-9 and TRBJ2-3; D uncertain. Trimming took off 4 bases at V and 2 bases at J, with 10 bases between the two ends. This CDR3 comprises 14 residues. Germline lookup yields CDR1 SEHNR and CDR2 FQNEAQ (reference sequence). CDR3 nucleotides: TGTGCCAGCAGCTCCCTAAGGAACACAGATACGCAGTATTTT. It yields the protein CASSSLRNTDTQYF.

This chain connects TRBV5-1 to TRBJ2-1; the D gene could be TRBD1 or TRBD2 (5 bases each). This CDR3 has 12 residues. Trimming removed 3 bases at V and 4 bases at J, with 5 bases between. Germline CDR1 reads SGHRS; CDR2 reads YFSETQ. DNA of the CDR3: TGCGCCAGCAGCTGGGGGTACAATGAGCAGTTCTTC. Protein sequence: CASSWGYNEQFF.